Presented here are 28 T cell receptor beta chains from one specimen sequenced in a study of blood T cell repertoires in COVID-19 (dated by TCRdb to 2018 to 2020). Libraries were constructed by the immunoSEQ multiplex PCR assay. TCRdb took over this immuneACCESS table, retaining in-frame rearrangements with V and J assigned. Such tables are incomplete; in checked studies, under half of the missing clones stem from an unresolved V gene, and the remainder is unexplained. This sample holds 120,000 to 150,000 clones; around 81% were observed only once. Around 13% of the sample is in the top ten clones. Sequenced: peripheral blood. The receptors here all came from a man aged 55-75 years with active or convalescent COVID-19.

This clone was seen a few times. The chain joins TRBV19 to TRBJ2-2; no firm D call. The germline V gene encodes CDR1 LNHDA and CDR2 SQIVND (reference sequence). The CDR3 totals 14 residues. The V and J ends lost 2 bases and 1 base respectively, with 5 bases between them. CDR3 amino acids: CASSINGNTGELFF. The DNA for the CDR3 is TGTGCCAGTAGTATAAACGGGAACACCGGGGAGCTGTTTTTT.

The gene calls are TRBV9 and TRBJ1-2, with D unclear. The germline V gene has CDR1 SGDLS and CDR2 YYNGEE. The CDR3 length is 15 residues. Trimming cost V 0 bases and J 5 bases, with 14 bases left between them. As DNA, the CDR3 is TGTGCCAGCAGCGTAGAGGTCGGTTCGGAGTATGGCTACACCTTC. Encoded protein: CASSVEVGSEYGYTF.

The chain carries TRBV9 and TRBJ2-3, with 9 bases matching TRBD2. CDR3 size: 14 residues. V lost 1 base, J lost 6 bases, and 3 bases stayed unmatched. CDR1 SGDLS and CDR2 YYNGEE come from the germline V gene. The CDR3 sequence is CASSVIAGADTQYF. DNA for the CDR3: TGTGCCAGCAGCGTAATAGCGGGAGCCGATACGCAGTATTTT.

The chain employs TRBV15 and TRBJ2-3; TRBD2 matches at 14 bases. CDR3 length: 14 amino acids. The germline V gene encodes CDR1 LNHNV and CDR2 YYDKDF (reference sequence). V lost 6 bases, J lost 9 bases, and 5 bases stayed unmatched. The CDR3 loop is CATRPGLAGVTQYF. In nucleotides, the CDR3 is TGTGCCACCAGGCCGGGACTAGCGGGAGTCACGCAGTATTTT.

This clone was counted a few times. The CDR3 coding sequence is TGCGCCAGCAGCTCGAAAGGACTAGCGGGAAACTCCTACAATGAGCAGTTCTTC. Translating gives CASSSKGLAGNSYNEQFF. The gene calls are TRBV5-1 and TRBJ2-1; 12 nucleotides match TRBD2. This CDR3 has 18 residues. Germline trimming cut 3 bases from V and 0 bases from J; bases unmatched to any gene: 7. The germline gives CDR1 SGHRS, CDR2 YFSETQ.

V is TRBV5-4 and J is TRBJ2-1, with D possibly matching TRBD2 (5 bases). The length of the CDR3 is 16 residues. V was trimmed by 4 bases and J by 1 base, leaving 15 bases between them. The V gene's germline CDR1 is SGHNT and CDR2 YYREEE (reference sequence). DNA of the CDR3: TGTGCCAGCAGCACGGAGGCGTTTCAATCCTACAATGAGCAGTTCTTC. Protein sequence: CASSTEAFQSYNEQFF.

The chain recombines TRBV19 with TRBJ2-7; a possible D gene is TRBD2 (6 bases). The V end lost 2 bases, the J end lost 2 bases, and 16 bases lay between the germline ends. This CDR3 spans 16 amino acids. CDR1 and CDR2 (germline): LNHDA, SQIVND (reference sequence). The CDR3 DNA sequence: TGTGCCAGTAGTATAAGGGGTGGAGGGACCCCCTACGAGCAGTACTTC. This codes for CASSIRGGGTPYEQYF.

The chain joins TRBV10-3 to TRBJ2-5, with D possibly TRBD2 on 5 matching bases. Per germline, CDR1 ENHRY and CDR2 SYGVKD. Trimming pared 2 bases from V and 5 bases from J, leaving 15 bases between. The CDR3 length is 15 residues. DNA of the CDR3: TGTGCCATCAGTGAGACTAGTGGTCTGGGTGAGACCCAGTACTTC. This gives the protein CAISETSGLGETQYF.

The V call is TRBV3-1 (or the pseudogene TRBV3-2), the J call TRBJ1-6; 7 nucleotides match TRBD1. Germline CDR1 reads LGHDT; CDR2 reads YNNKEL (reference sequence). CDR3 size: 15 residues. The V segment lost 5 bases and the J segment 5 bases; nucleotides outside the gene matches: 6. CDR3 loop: CASSGRGQNNSPLHF. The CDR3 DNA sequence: TGTGCCAGCAGCGGCAGGGGACAGAATAATTCACCCCTCCACTTT.

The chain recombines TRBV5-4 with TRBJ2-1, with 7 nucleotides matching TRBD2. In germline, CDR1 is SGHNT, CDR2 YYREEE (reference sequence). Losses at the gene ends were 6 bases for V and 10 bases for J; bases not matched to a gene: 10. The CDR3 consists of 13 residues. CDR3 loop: CASKRRRAGEQFF. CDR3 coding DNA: TGTGCCAGCAAACGCCGGCGAGCGGGAGAGCAGTTCTTC.

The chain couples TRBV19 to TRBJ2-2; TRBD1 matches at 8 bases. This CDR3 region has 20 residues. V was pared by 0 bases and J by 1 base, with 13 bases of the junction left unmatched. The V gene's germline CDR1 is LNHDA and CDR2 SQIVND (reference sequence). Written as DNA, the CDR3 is TGTGCCAGTAGTATAGATGCCTTCTCCGGGACAGGCCTGAACACCGGGGAGCTGTTTTTT. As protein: CASSIDAFSGTGLNTGELFF.

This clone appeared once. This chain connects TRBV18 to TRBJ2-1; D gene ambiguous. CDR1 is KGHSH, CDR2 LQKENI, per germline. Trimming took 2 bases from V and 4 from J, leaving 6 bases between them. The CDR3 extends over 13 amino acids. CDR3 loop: CASSPARYNEQFF. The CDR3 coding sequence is TGTGCCAGCTCACCAGCTAGATACAATGAGCAGTTCTTC.

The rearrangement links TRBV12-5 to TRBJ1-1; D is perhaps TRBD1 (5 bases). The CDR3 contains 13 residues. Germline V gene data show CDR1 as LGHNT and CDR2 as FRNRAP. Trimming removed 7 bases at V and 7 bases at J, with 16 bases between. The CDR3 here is CASAKLDQGEAFF. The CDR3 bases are TGTGCTAGTGCCAAGCTCGATCAGGGTGAAGCTTTCTTT.

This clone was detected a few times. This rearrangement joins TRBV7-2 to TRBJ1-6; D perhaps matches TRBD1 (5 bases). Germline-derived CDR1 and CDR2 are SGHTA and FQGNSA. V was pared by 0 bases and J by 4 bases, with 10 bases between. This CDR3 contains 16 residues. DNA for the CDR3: TGTGCCAGCAGCTTAGCGGAAACAGGATATAATTCACCCCTCCACTTT. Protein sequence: CASSLAETGYNSPLHF.

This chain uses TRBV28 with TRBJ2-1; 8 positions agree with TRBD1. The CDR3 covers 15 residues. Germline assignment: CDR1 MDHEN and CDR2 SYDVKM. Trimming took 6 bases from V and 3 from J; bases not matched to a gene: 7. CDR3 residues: CASRRPGQGYNEQFF. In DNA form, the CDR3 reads TGTGCCAGCAGACGTCCCGGACAGGGCTACAATGAGCAGTTCTTC.

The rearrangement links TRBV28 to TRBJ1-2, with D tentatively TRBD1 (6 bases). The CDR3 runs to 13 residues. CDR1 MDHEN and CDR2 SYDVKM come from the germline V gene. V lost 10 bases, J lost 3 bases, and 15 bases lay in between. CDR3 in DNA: TGTGCCACCGGGGGGCAGCCTCACTATGGCTACACCTTC. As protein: CATGGQPHYGYTF.

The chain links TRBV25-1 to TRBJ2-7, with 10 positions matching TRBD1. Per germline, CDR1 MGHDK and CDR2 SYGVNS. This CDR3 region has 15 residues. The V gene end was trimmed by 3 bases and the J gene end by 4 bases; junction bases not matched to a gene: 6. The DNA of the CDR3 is TGTGCCAGCAGTGACCCCGGGACAGGGGTGTACGAGCAGTACTTC. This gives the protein CASSDPGTGVYEQYF.

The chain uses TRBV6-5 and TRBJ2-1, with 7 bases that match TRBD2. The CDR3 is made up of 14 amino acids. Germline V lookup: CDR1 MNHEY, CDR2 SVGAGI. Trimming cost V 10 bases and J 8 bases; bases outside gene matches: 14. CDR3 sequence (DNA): TGTGCCACTCTACGGGAGGCCACGCGAGATGAGCAGTTCTTC. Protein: CATLREATRDEQFF.

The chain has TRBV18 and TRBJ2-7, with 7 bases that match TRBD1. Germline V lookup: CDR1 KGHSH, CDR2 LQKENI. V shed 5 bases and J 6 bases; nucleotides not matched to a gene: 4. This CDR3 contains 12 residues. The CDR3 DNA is TGTGCCAGCTCATCCTACAGGGGCGAGCAGTACTTC. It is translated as CASSSYRGEQYF.

CDR3 nucleotide sequence: TGTGCCAGCAGTGAGGAATCCAATCAGCCCCAGCATTTT. Protein sequence: CASSEESNQPQHF. The J gene is TRBJ1-5, the V gene TRBV27; D remains unclear. This CDR3 contains 13 residues. The V gene lost 5 bases and the J gene lost 3 bases, with 8 bases spanning the gap. From germline, CDR1 is MNHEY and CDR2 SMNVEV (reference sequence).

CDR3: CASSYGTGGNSPLHF. As DNA, the CDR3 is TGTGCCAGCAGCTACGGGACAGGGGGCAATTCACCCCTCCACTTT. The V gene is TRBV6-4, the J gene TRBJ1-6; TRBD1 matches 12 bases. V lost 6 bases and J lost 7; bases outside the gene matches: 4. The CDR3 length is 15 residues. Germline V gives CDR1 MRHNA, CDR2 SNTAGT.

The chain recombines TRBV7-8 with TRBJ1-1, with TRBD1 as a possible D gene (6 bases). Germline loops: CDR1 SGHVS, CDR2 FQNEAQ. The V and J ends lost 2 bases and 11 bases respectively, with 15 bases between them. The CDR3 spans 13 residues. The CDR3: CASSLMGAQGAFF. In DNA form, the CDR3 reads TGTGCCAGCAGCTTAATGGGGGCTCAGGGGGCTTTCTTT.

CDR3: CASSPRDYRYAMGDEQYF. The CDR3 DNA is TGCGCCAGCAGCCCGAGGGACTACCGTTACGCTATGGGTGACGAGCAGTACTTC. The chain links TRBV5-1 to TRBJ2-7; 7 nucleotides line up with TRBD2. V was pared by 4 bases and J by 5 bases, with 21 bases of the junction left unmatched. The CDR3 loop spans 18 amino acids. The germline V gene has CDR1 SGHRS and CDR2 YFSETQ.

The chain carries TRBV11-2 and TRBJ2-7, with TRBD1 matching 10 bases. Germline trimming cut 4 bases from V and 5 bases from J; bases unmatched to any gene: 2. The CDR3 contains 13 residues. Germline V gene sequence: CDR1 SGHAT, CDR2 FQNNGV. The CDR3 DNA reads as TGTGCCAGCAGCTCTGGGACAGGGGACGAGCAGTACTTC. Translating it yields CASSSGTGDEQYF.

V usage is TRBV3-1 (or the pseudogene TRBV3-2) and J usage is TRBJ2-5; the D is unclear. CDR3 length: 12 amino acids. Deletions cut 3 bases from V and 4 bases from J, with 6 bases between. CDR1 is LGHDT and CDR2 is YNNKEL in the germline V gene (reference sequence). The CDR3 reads CASSHLAETQYF. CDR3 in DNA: TGTGCCAGCAGCCATTTAGCAGAGACCCAGTACTTC.

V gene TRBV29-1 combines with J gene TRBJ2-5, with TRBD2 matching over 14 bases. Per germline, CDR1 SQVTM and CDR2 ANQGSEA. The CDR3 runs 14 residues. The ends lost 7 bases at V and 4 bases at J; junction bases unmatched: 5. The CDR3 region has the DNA TGCAGCGCTGGAGGACTAGCGGGAGGAGAGACCCAGTACTTC. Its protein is CSAGGLAGGETQYF.

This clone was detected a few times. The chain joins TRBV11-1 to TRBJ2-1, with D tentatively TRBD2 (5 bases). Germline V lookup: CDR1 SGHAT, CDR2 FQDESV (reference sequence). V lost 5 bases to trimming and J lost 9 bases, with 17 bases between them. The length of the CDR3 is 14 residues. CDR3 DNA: TGTGCCAGCAGCGAGACGGACTCGTTCGCTGAGCAGTTCTTC. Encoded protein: CASSETDSFAEQFF.

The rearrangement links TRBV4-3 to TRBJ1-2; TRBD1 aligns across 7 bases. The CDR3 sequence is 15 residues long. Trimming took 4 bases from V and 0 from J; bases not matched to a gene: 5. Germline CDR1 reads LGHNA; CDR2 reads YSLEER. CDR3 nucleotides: TGCGCCAGCAGCCGACAGGGACCTGCTAACTATGGCTACACCTTC. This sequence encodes CASSRQGPANYGYTF.